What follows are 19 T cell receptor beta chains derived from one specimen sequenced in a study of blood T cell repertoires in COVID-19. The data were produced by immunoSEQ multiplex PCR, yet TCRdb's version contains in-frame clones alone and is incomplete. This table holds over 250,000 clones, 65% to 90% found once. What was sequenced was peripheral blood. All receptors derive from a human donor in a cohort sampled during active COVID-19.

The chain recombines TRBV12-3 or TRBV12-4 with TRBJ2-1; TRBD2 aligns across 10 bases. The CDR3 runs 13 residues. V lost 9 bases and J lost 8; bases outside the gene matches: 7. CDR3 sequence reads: CASRLAGVHEQFF. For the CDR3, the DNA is TGTGCCAGTCGGCTAGCGGGAGTACATGAGCAGTTCTTC.

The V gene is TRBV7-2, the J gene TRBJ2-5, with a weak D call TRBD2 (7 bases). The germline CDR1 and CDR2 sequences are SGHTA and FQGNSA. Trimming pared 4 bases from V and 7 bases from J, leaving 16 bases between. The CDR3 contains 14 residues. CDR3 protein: CASSSEGGSGTQYF. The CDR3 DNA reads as TGTGCCAGCAGCTCCGAGGGGGGGTCCGGGACCCAGTACTTC.

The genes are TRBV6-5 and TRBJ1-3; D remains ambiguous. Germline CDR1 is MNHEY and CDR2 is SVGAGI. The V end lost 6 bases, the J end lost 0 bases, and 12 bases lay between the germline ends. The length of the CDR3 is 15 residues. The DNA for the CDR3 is TGTGCCAGCAGCCTCGACTGGAGCTCTGGAAACACCATATATTTT. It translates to CASSLDWSSGNTIYF.

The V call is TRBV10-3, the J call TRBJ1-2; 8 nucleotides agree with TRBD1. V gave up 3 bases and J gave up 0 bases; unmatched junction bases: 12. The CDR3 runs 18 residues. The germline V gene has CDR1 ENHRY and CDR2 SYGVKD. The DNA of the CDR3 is TGTGCCATCAGTGACCCTACACATGACAGGGGTCCTAACTATGGCTACACCTTC. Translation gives CAISDPTHDRGPNYGYTF.

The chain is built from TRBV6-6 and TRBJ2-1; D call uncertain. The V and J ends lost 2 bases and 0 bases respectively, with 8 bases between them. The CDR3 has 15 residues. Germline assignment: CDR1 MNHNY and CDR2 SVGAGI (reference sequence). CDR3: CASSYERSSYNEQFF. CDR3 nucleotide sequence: TGTGCCAGCAGTTACGAGAGGAGCTCCTACAATGAGCAGTTCTTC.

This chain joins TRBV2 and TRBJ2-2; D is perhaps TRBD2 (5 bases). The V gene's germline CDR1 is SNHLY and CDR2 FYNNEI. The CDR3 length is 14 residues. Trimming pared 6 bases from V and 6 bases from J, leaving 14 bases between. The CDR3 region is CASSRGTDAGELFF. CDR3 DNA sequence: TGTGCCAGCAGCCGGGGAACGGACGCCGGGGAGCTGTTTTTT.

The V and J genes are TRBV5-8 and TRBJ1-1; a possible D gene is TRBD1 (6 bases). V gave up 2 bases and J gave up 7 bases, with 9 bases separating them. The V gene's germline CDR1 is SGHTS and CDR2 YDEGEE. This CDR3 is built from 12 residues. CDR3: CASSLQGFEAFF. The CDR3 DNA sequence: TGTGCCAGCAGCTTACAGGGTTTTGAAGCTTTCTTT.

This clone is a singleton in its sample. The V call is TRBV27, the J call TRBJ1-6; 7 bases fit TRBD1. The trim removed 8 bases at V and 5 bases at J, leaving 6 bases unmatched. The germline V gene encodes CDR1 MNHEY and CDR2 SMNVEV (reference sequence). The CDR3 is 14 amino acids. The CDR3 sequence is CASRGTAHNSPLHF. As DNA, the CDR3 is TGTGCCAGCCGGGGGACAGCCCATAATTCACCCCTCCACTTT.

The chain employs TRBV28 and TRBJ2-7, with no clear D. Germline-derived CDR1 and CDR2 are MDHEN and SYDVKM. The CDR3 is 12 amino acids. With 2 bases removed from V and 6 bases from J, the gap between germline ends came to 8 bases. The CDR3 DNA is TGTGCCAGCAGTTTAACTCCCCTCGAGCAGTACTTC. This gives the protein CASSLTPLEQYF. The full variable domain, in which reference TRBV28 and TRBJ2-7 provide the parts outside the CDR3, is DVKVTQSSRYLVKRTGEKVFLECVQDMDHENMFWYRQDPGLGLRLIYFSYDVKMKEKGDIPEGYSVSREKKERFSLILESASTNQTSMYLCASSLTPLEQYFGPGTRLTVT.

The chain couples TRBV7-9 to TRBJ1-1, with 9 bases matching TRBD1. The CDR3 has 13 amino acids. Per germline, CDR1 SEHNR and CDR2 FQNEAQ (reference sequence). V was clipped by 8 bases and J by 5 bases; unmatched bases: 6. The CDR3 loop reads CASGTGKGTEAFF. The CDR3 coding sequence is TGTGCCAGCGGGACAGGGAAAGGGACTGAAGCTTTCTTT.

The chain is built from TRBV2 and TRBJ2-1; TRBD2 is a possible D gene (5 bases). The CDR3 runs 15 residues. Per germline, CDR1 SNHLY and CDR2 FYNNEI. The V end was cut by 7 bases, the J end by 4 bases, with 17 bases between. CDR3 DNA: TGTGCCAGCAACCGGGTGCTGCGGGTATACAATGAGCAGTTCTTC. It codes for CASNRVLRVYNEQFF.

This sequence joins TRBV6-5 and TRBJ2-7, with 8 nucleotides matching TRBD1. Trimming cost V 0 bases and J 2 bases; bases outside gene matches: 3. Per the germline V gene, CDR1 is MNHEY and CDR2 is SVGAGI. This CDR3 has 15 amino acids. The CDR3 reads CASSYSKGQAYEQYF. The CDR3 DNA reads TGTGCCAGCAGTTACTCGAAGGGACAGGCCTACGAGCAGTACTTC.

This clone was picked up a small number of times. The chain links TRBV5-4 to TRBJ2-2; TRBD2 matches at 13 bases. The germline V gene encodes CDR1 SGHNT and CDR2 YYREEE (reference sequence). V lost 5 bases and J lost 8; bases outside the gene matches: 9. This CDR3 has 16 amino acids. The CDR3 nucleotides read TGTGCCAGCAGTACCGGGACTAGCGGGGTCGTGGGGGAGCTGTTTTTT. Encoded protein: CASSTGTSGVVGELFF.

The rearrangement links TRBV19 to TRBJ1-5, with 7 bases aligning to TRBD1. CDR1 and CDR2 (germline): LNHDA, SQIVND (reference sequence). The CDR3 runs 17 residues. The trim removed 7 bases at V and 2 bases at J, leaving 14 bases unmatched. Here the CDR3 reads CASKMGQLIGGNQPQHF. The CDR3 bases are TGTGCCAGTAAGATGGGACAGCTAATCGGTGGCAATCAGCCCCAGCATTTT.

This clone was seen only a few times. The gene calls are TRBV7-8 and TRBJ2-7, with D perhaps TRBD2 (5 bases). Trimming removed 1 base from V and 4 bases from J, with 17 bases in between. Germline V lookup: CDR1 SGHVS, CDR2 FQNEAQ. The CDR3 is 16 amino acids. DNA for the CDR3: TGTGCCAGCAGCTTAGTAGCGTCACCTCGGAGTTACGAGCAGTACTTC. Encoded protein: CASSLVASPRSYEQYF. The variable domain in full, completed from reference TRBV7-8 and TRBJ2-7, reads GAGVSQSPRYKVAKRGQDVALRCDPISGHVSLFWYQQALGQGPEFLTYFQNEAQLDKSGLPSDRFFAERPEGSVSTLKIQRTQQEDSAVYLCASSLVASPRSYEQYFGPGTRLTVT.

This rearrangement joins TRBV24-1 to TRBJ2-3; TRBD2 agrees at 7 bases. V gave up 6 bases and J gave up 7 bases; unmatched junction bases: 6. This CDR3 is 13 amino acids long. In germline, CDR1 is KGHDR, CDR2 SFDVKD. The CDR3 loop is CATSFGGRNTQYF. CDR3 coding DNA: TGTGCCACCAGTTTCGGCGGGAGAAATACGCAGTATTTT.

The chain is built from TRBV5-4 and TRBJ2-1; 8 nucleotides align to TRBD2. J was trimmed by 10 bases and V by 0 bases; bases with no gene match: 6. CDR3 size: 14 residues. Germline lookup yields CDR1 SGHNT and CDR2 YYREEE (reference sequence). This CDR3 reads CASSLVRTGGEQFF. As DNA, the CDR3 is TGTGCCAGCAGCTTGGTTAGAACGGGGGGGGAGCAGTTCTTC.

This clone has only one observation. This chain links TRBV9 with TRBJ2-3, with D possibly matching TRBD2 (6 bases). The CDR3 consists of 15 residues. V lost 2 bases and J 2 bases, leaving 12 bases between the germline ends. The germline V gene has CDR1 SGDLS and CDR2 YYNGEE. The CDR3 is CASSVFGGNTDTQYF. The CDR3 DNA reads TGTGCCAGCAGCGTCTTTGGCGGGAACACAGATACGCAGTATTTT.

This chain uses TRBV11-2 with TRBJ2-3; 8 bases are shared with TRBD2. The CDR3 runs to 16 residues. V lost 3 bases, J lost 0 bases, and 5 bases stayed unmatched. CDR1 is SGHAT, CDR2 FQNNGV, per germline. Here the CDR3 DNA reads TGTGCCAGCAGCTTTACTAGCGGAGCTAGCACAGATACGCAGTATTTT. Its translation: CASSFTSGASTDTQYF.